In this sample, the clone carrying this T cell receptor (beta chain) turned up many times. Noted time point: blood at routine non-recurrence follow-up after resection. Extraction of whole RNA from tumor, nontumor lung or frozen PBMC preceded unsorted sequencing. The germline CDR1 and CDR2 sequences are SGHDN and FVKESK. V lost 0 bases and J lost 2; bases outside the gene matches: 9. The CDR3 runs to 18 residues. This entry comes from a study of spatial heterogeneity in lung cancer. For the study at large: The 60 to 80 donors had untreated early-stage non-small cell lung cancer.

Each CDR3 protein is one row after TCRdb ran MiXCR on the 5' RACE reads. The data show about 52,000 distinct CDR3 sequences, with 7.4% seen just once and over 30% held by the top ten. The J gene is TRBJ2-5, the V gene TRBV14; 10 bases line up with TRBD2. The source material was PBMCs, sampled at follow-up. This receptor was identified in a female donor with early-stage non-small cell lung cancer. The CDR3 loop reads CASSQEGPAGGMQETQYF. CDR3 bases: TGTGCCAGCAGCCAAGAAGGCCCAGCGGGGGGGATGCAAGAGACCCAGTACTTC.